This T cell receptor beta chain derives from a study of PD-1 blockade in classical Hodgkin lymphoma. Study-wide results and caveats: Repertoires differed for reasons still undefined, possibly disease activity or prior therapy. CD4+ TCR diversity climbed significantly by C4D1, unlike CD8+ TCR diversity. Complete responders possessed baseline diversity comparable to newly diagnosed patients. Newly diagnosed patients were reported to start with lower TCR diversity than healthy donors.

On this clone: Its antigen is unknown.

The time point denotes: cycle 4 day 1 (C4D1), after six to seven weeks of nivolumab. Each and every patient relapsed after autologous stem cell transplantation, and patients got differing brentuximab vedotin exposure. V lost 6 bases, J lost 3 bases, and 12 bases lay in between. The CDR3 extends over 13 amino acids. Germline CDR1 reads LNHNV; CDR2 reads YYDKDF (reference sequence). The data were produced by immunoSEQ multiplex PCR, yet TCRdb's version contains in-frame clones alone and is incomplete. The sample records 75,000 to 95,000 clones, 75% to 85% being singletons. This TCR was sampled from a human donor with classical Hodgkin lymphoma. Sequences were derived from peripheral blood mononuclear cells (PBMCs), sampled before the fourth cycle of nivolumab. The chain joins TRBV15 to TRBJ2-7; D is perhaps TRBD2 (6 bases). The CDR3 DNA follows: TGTGCCACCAGAAGACTAGATGACTACGAGCAGTACTTC. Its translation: CATRRLDDYEQYF.